The 7 T cell receptor beta chains presented below share a single source sample, sequenced in a study of blood T cell repertoires in COVID-19. Libraries were prepared by immunoSEQ multiplex PCR; TCRdb keeps only in-frame clonotypes and omits some of them. The table shows a few hundred thousand clones, with 91% occurring only once. What was sequenced was PBMCs or T cells enriched from blood (not recorded which). The receptor set was obtained from a human donor in a cohort exposed to, infected with or recovered from COVID-19 (not recorded which). The donor label of this sample is uncertain.

The chain has TRBV5-1 and TRBJ1-2; unclear D gene. From germline, CDR1 is SGHRS and CDR2 YFSETQ. This CDR3 is built from 14 residues. V lost 4 bases and J lost 5, with 15 bases in between. DNA of the CDR3: TGCGCCAGCAGCCCGGGAAGATTGAAGTATGGCTACACCTTC. It is translated as CASSPGRLKYGYTF.

In its sample, this clone was seen once. The chain employs TRBV18 and TRBJ2-3; D is unclear. Looked up from germline, CDR1 is KGHSH and CDR2 is LQKENI. Trimming took 3 bases from V and 2 from J, leaving 9 bases between them. The CDR3 covers 14 residues. CDR3 sequence reads: CASSPSLDTDTQYF. The CDR3 region has the DNA TGTGCCAGCTCACCGTCGCTAGACACAGATACGCAGTATTTT.

The rearrangement links TRBV19 to TRBJ2-7; 8 bases are shared with TRBD2. The germline V gene has CDR1 LNHDA and CDR2 SQIVND (reference sequence). Germline trimming cut 8 bases from V and 5 bases from J; bases unmatched to any gene: 14. This CDR3 has 15 amino acids. CDR3 sequence: CASAPAGGGRHEQYF. The CDR3 DNA reads as TGTGCCAGTGCCCCCGCGGGGGGTGGGCGTCACGAGCAGTACTTC.

The V gene is TRBV19, the J gene TRBJ1-1, with TRBD1 matching over 7 bases. The CDR3 length is 13 residues. Germline V gives CDR1 LNHDA, CDR2 SQIVND (reference sequence). V lost 4 bases and J lost 6; bases outside the gene matches: 5. In DNA form, the CDR3 reads TGTGCCAGTAGTAGGACAGGCGGGGCTGAAGCTTTCTTT. Protein sequence: CASSRTGGAEAFF. The full variable domain, in which reference TRBV19 and TRBJ1-1 provide the parts outside the CDR3, is DGGITQSPKYLFRKEGQNVTLSCEQNLNHDAMYWYRQDPGQGLRLIYYSQIVNDFQKGDIAEGYSVSREKKESFPLTVTSAQKNPTAFYLCASSRTGGAEAFFGQGTRLTVV.

The chain carries TRBV3-1 (or the pseudogene TRBV3-2) and TRBJ1-3; 12 nucleotides align to TRBD1. J was trimmed by 1 base and V by 2 bases; bases with no gene match: 12. Germline V gene lookup returns CDR1 LGHDT and CDR2 YNNKEL (reference sequence). CDR3 length: 20 amino acids. CDR3 sequence reads: CASSQTPGTGGLSSGNTIYF. CDR3 bases: TGTGCCAGCAGCCAAACGCCCGGGACAGGGGGCTTGTCGTCTGGAAACACCATATATTTT.

This clone was seen once. The rearrangement links TRBV18 to TRBJ2-6; TRBD1 might be the D (6 bases). V was pared by 2 bases and J by 4 bases, with 18 bases between. Germline CDR1 is KGHSH and CDR2 is LQKENI. This CDR3 contains 18 residues. The CDR3 spells CASSPGKQGWEGANVLTF. CDR3 nucleotide sequence: TGTGCCAGCTCACCAGGAAAACAGGGTTGGGAAGGGGCCAACGTCCTGACTTTC.

In its sample, this clone was seen once. The V gene is TRBV14, the J gene TRBJ1-2, with D perhaps matching TRBD1 (6 bases). CDR3 length equals 16 residues. Per the germline V gene, CDR1 is SGHDN and CDR2 is FVKESK. V lost 0 bases, J lost 0 bases, and 11 bases lay in between. The CDR3 sequence: CASSQDIGGSNYGYTF. CDR3 in DNA: TGTGCCAGCAGCCAAGATATAGGGGGTTCTAACTATGGCTACACCTTC.